This TCR beta chain stems from a study of cytomegalovirus exposure and HLA in healthy donors. Whole-study context: Ancestry clustering placed 70% to 90% of several hundred genotyped donors in the Caucasian-associated cluster.

Germline V gene data show CDR1 as LNHDA and CDR2 as SQIVND (reference sequence). This CDR3 is built from 15 residues. The junction had 11 bases not matched to a gene; V was cut back by 7 bases and J by 7 bases. About this clone itself: Antigen unknown.

Study-level points and caveats: In a later analysis, CMV-associated beta chains were mostly HLA-associated, it appeared. The classifier, whose performance was assessed in both the original and validation cohorts, reportedly diagnosed cytomegalovirus status with high specificity and sensitivity.

It was with 60 Vbeta and 13 Jbeta primers that the PCR ran. Only in-frame clones appear in the TCRdb table, and some are missing; sequencing was by immunoSEQ multiplex PCR. The repertoire consists of around 140,000 clones, with more than 70% occurring once and the leading ten covering roughly 1.1%. V gene TRBV19 combines with J gene TRBJ2-4, with 9 bases matching TRBD2. This TCR was sampled from a male donor in good health and CMV-seronegative. The sample consisted of PBMCs. Here the CDR3 reads CASNERGAFSNIQYF. CDR3 sequence (DNA): TGTGCCAGTAACGAGCGGGGGGCATTCTCGAACATTCAGTACTTC.